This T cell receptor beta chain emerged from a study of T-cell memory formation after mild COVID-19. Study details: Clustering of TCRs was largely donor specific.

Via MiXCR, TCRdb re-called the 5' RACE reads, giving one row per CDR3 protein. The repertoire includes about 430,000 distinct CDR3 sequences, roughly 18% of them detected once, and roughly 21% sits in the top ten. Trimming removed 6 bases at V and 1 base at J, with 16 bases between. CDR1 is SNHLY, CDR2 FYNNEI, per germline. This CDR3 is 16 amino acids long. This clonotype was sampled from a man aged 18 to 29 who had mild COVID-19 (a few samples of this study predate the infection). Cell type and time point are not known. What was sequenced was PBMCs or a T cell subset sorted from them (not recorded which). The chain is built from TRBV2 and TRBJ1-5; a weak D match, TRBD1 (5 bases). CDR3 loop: CASRGDSSWSNQPQHF. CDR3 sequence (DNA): TGTGCCAGCAGGGGCGACAGCTCGTGGAGCAATCAGCCCCAGCATTTT.